The 18 T cell receptor beta chains below come from one sample, sequenced in a study of T cell responses to AZD1222 COVID-19 vaccine. Profiled with immunoSEQ multiplex PCR; TCRdb holds only in-frame clones, not every one. The sample includes some 150,000 clones, roughly 92% of them seen just once. Here the sequenced sample was peripheral blood, taken on day 0 of AZD1222 vaccination. The receptors come from an adult in good health.

This chain uses TRBV9 with TRBJ1-3; perhaps TRBD1 as D (5 bases). Trimming removed 5 bases at V and 0 bases at J, with 12 bases between. The CDR3 is made up of 15 amino acids. The germline CDR1 and CDR2 sequences are SGDLS and YYNGEE. CDR3 DNA sequence: TGTGCCAGCAGAGGGGACGGCTCCTCTGGAAACACCATATATTTT. Translation gives CASRGDGSSGNTIYF.

The J gene is TRBJ2-5, the V gene TRBV5-1; weak D call: TRBD2 (5 bases). Germline CDR1 and CDR2: SGHRS and YFSETQ. This CDR3 has 13 residues. Trimming removed 2 bases from V and 2 bases from J, with 7 bases in between. The CDR3 protein is CASSLSGQETQYF. The CDR3 DNA sequence: TGCGCCAGCAGCTTAAGCGGACAAGAGACCCAGTACTTC.

This chain joins TRBV7-6 and TRBJ2-7; D is unclear. The length of the CDR3 is 14 residues. Trimming shortened V by 5 bases and J by 4 bases, and 15 bases separated the two germline ends. CDR1 SGHVS and CDR2 FNYEAQ come from the germline V gene. In DNA form, the CDR3 reads TGTGCCAGCAGCCGGTCTATTTCAGGATACGAGCAGTACTTC. It translates to CASSRSISGYEQYF.

This chain connects TRBV7-9 to TRBJ1-4; possibly TRBD1 for D (6 bases). This CDR3 has 16 amino acids. CDR1 SEHNR and CDR2 FQNEAQ come from the germline V gene (reference sequence). V was shortened by 4 bases and J by 8 bases, with 20 bases between the two germline ends. CDR3 region: CASSSPRQAVGEKLFF. CDR3 in DNA: TGTGCCAGCAGCTCCCCTCGACAGGCCGTTGGAGAAAAACTGTTTTTT.

The chain carries TRBV4-1 and TRBJ2-1; TRBD1 matches at 8 bases. Germline V gene lookup returns CDR1 MGHRA and CDR2 YSYEKL. V trimming: 3 bases; J trimming: 0 bases; junction bases outside the gene matches: 10. CDR3 length: 18 residues. CDR3: CASSQFTGGVISYNEQFF. The CDR3 bases are TGCGCCAGCAGCCAGTTTACAGGGGGAGTAATCTCCTACAATGAGCAGTTCTTC.

CDR3 in amino acids: CASSAGTAQTEAFF. The CDR3 DNA sequence: TGTGCCAGCAGCGCCGGGACGGCTCAGACTGAAGCTTTCTTT. The chain has TRBV9 and TRBJ1-1, with a tentative D call TRBD1 (5 bases). The V end was cut by 3 bases, the J end by 5 bases, with 14 bases between. Germline assignment: CDR1 SGDLS and CDR2 YYNGEE. The CDR3 is made up of 14 amino acids.

This sequence joins TRBV6-5 and TRBJ1-5; 9 bases agree with TRBD1. Trimming cost V 6 bases and J 0 bases; bases outside gene matches: 3. The CDR3 consists of 15 residues. Germline assignment: CDR1 MNHEY and CDR2 SVGAGI. CDR3 protein: CASRDRGASNQPQHF. The CDR3 DNA sequence: TGTGCCAGCAGGGACAGGGGTGCTAGCAATCAGCCCCAGCATTTT.

The chain is built from TRBV6-6 and TRBJ1-5; D might be TRBD1 (6 bases). Trimming took off 3 bases at V and 8 bases at J, with 14 bases between the two ends. CDR3 length equals 14 residues. In germline, CDR1 is MNHNY, CDR2 SVGAGI (reference sequence). The CDR3 sequence is CASSYPTGLEPQHF. CDR3 nucleotide sequence: TGTGCCAGCAGTTATCCCACAGGGCTAGAGCCCCAGCATTTT.

The genes are TRBV24-1 and TRBJ2-1; 15 bases are shared with TRBD2. The V and J ends lost 1 base and 3 bases, in that order; junction bases with no gene match: 9. The CDR3 totals 20 residues. CDR1 and CDR2 from the germline V gene are KGHDR and SFDVKD. The CDR3 region has the DNA TGTGCCACCAGTGATTTCCCGGGACTAGCGGGAGGTGGGGGCTACAATGAGCAGTTCTTC. This gives the protein CATSDFPGLAGGGGYNEQFF.

The chain has TRBV6-5 and TRBJ1-4; a possible D gene is TRBD1 (6 bases). V lost 2 bases to trimming and J lost 4 bases, with 14 bases between them. The CDR3 loop spans 16 amino acids. Germline CDR1 reads MNHEY; CDR2 reads SVGAGI. CDR3 in amino acids: CASSYKTGMGNEKLFF. The CDR3 DNA reads TGTGCCAGCAGTTACAAGACAGGCATGGGTAATGAAAAACTGTTTTTT.

The count of this clone is one. V is TRBV7-9 and J is TRBJ2-7; D remains ambiguous. The CDR3 sequence is 11 residues long. Germline V gives CDR1 SEHNR, CDR2 FQNEAQ (reference sequence). Trimming took 1 base from V and 6 from J, leaving 4 bases between them. The CDR3: CASSLVGEQYF. DNA for the CDR3: TGTGCCAGCAGCTTAGTGGGCGAGCAGTACTTC.

The V gene is TRBV7-2, the J gene TRBJ2-1; the D gene is possibly TRBD2 (5 bases). Germline V lookup: CDR1 SGHTA, CDR2 FQGNSA. Between the trimmed V and J ends, which lost 0 bases and 7 bases, there was a span of 10 bases. CDR3 size: 14 residues. The chain's CDR3 is CASSLAGVANEQFF. The CDR3 DNA reads TGTGCCAGCAGCTTAGCGGGAGTAGCGAATGAGCAGTTCTTC.

This clone came up once. The genes are TRBV19 and TRBJ2-3, with D hard to call. Germline V lookup: CDR1 LNHDA, CDR2 SQIVND (reference sequence). The CDR3 is 13 amino acids. Trimming took 1 base from V and 1 from J, leaving 3 bases between them. The CDR3 reads CASSIAGTDTQYF. CDR3 nucleotide sequence: TGTGCCAGTAGTATAGCGGGCACAGATACGCAGTATTTT.

The V and J genes are TRBV28 and TRBJ2-2; 10 positions match TRBD2. Germline V gene data show CDR1 as MDHEN and CDR2 as SYDVKM. The length of the CDR3 is 15 residues. The junction had 7 bases not matched to a gene; V was cut back by 6 bases and J by 6 bases. The CDR3: CASSSGGADSGELFF. The CDR3 DNA reads as TGTGCCAGCAGCAGCGGGGGGGCCGACTCCGGGGAGCTGTTTTTT.

The chain employs TRBV27 and TRBJ2-7; perhaps D is TRBD1 or TRBD2 (6 bases each). V was pared by 8 bases and J by 2 bases, with 16 bases between. The CDR3 length is 14 residues. Germline CDR1 and CDR2: MNHEY and SMNVEV (reference sequence). The CDR3 region is CASARRGTPYEQYF. For the CDR3, the DNA is TGTGCCAGCGCACGGAGGGGGACCCCCTACGAGCAGTACTTC.

V is TRBV19 and J is TRBJ1-1, with D perhaps TRBD1 (5 bases). Germline values: CDR1 LNHDA, CDR2 SQIVND (reference sequence). The CDR3 is 13 residues long. V was pared by 3 bases and J by 4 bases, with 9 bases between. The CDR3 bases are TGTGCCAGTAGTATTCTAGACAGCACTGAAGCTTTCTTT. It specifies CASSILDSTEAFF.

This sequence joins TRBV3-1 (or the pseudogene TRBV3-2) and TRBJ2-2; possible D gene TRBD2, 5 bases. Germline V gene data show CDR1 as LGHDT and CDR2 as YNNKEL (reference sequence). V gave up 4 bases and J gave up 4 bases, with 7 bases separating them. The CDR3 is made up of 13 amino acids. CDR3 region: CASSLRGTGELFF. CDR3 nucleotide sequence: TGTGCCAGCAGCCTACGGGGCACCGGGGAGCTGTTTTTT.

The chain carries TRBV7-9 and TRBJ1-1; D is unresolved. The germline V gene has CDR1 SEHNR and CDR2 FQNEAQ (reference sequence). Between the trimmed V and J ends, which lost 0 bases and 0 bases, there was a span of 5 bases. The CDR3 has 14 residues. CDR3 sequence reads: CASSLALMNTEAFF. The DNA for the CDR3 is TGTGCCAGCAGCTTAGCGCTAATGAACACTGAAGCTTTCTTT.